Below, 10 T cell receptor beta chains from the same sample are listed, as sequenced in a study of blood T cell repertoires in COVID-19 (dated by TCRdb to the early 2020s). Receptor amplification or capture employed the immunoSEQ multiplex PCR assay. TCRdb took over this immuneACCESS table, retaining in-frame rearrangements with V and J assigned. Such tables are incomplete; in checked studies, under half of the missing clones stem from an unresolved V gene, and the remainder is unexplained. The sample profile shows about 170,000 clones; around four fifths of them were found once. The ten largest account for around 2.7% of the sample. Sequenced: peripheral blood. The receptors derive from a man aged 65 to 85 with acute or convalescent COVID-19.

The chain combines TRBV25-1 with TRBJ2-1, with 12 positions matching TRBD2. This CDR3 has 13 amino acids. J gave up 8 bases and V 10 bases, and 6 bases lay outside the gene matches. Germline V gene lookup returns CDR1 MGHDK and CDR2 SYGVNS. CDR3 in DNA: TGTGCCACGCTAGCGGGAGGGAGGGATGAGCAGTTCTTC. Translating gives CATLAGGRDEQFF. Variable domain in full (rest from reference TRBV25-1 and TRBJ2-1): EADIYQTPRYLVIGTGKKITLECSQTMGHDKMYWYQQDPGMELHLIHYSYGVNSTEKGDLSSESTVSRIRTEHFPLTLESARPSHTSQYLCATLAGGRDEQFFGPGTRLTVL.

This clone came up a few times. This chain links TRBV9 with TRBJ1-1; unclear D gene. The V gene lost 4 bases and the J gene lost 4 bases, with 14 bases spanning the gap. The CDR3 runs 14 residues. CDR1 SGDLS and CDR2 YYNGEE come from the germline V gene. CDR3 DNA: TGTGCCAGCAGCCCCGCGGGGAAGGGCACTGAAGCTTTCTTT. Its translation is CASSPAGKGTEAFF.

V is TRBV24-1 and J is TRBJ2-2; 12 bases line up with TRBD2. The CDR3 extends over 18 amino acids. Per the germline V gene, CDR1 is KGHDR and CDR2 is SFDVKD. V was clipped by 6 bases and J by 0 bases; unmatched bases: 7. The DNA for the CDR3 is TGTGCCACCAGTAGAACCGGACTAGCGGGGACGAACACCGGGGAGCTGTTTTTT. Translation: CATSRTGLAGTNTGELFF.

The chain has TRBV18 and TRBJ1-3; TRBD1 matches at 7 bases. Germline V gene sequence: CDR1 KGHSH, CDR2 LQKENI. With 2 bases clipped from V and 3 bases from J, the junction kept 7 bases outside the gene matches. The CDR3 consists of 16 residues. This CDR3 reads CASSPVRGGGGNTIYF. In nucleotides, the CDR3 is TGTGCCAGCTCACCAGTTCGAGGGGGCGGTGGAAACACCATATATTTT. Based on the CDR3 plus reference TRBV18 and TRBJ1-3, the full variable domain is NAGVMQNPRHLVRRRGQEARLRCSPMKGHSHVYWYRQLPEEGLKFMVYLQKENIIDESGMPKERFSAEFPKEGPSILRIQQVVRGDSAAYFCASSPVRGGGGNTIYFGEGSWLTVV.

The rearrangement joins TRBV2 to TRBJ1-4, with D maybe TRBD1 (6 bases). The length of the CDR3 is 15 residues. With 6 bases removed from V and 7 bases from J, the gap between germline ends came to 18 bases. Germline V gene data show CDR1 as SNHLY and CDR2 as FYNNEI. The CDR3 reads CASRARTGMTEKLFF. The CDR3 DNA reads TGTGCCAGCAGGGCTCGTACAGGGATGACTGAAAAACTGTTTTTT.

The chain is built from TRBV19 and TRBJ1-5; 7 bases map to TRBD1. J was trimmed by 0 bases and V by 4 bases; bases with no gene match: 6. This CDR3 is built from 16 residues. Germline loops: CDR1 LNHDA, CDR2 SQIVND (reference sequence). The CDR3 protein is CASSRAGGNSNQPQHF. CDR3 sequence (DNA): TGTGCCAGTAGTAGGGCAGGGGGAAATAGCAATCAGCCCCAGCATTTT.

In its sample, this clone was seen a few times. This chain uses TRBV5-6 with TRBJ1-4; D is uncertain. The CDR3 length is 15 residues. Germline loops: CDR1 SGHDT, CDR2 YYEEEE. V was clipped by 0 bases and J by 8 bases, with 14 bases between them. The CDR3 spells CASSLAESPREKLFF. Here the CDR3 DNA reads TGTGCCAGCAGCTTGGCCGAGTCGCCTAGGGAAAAACTGTTTTTT.

The gene calls are TRBV10-3 and TRBJ1-6; 7 nucleotides match TRBD1. Germline lookup yields CDR1 ENHRY and CDR2 SYGVKD. Unmatched junction bases numbered 8, after V lost 11 bases and J lost 7 bases. The length of the CDR3 is 13 residues. The CDR3 region has the DNA TGTGCCGCACAGGGGATAGGCAATTCACCCCTCCACTTT. The encoded protein is CAAQGIGNSPLHF.

This clone was counted only a few times. Within the sample, other DNA sequences also encode this same CDR3. The chain carries TRBV29-1 and TRBJ2-7, with unresolved D. Trimming shortened V by 1 base and J by 4 bases, and 8 bases separated the two germline ends. The CDR3 spans 12 residues. Germline values: CDR1 SQVTM, CDR2 ANQGSEA. The CDR3 coding sequence is TGCAGCGTTGAAGGTCAGGCATACGAGCAGTACTTC. Encoded protein: CSVEGQAYEQYF.

This rearrangement joins TRBV18 to TRBJ1-1; 8 bases line up with TRBD1. The germline V gene has CDR1 KGHSH and CDR2 LQKENI. The V segment lost 4 bases and the J segment 4 bases; nucleotides outside the gene matches: 2. The CDR3 has 13 residues. The CDR3: CASSQGQGTEAFF. CDR3 nucleotides: TGTGCCAGCTCACAAGGACAGGGCACTGAAGCTTTCTTT.